What follows describes a single TCR beta chain. The antigen is undetermined. Germline V gene sequence: CDR1 DFQATT, CDR2 SNEGSKA (reference sequence). V shed 5 bases, J shed 3 bases, and the junction held 7 bases outside the gene matches. This CDR3 has 14 amino acids. This entry comes from a study of CD8 T cells in ankylosing spondylitis. Overall study findings and caveats: Both synovial fluid and blood in reactive arthritis had previously been reported to carry some motif variants. In peripheral blood, disease-linked CD8+ clones occurred at relatively low frequencies. The study looked at matched synovial fluid samples from ankylosing spondylitis patients. Disease-linked clones were reported to be significantly enriched there.

A quantitative 5'-RACE method, one with molecular barcodes, was used to make TCR beta libraries. TCRdb reanalysed the 5' RACE reads using MiXCR and keeps one entry per CDR3 protein. This table holds about 36,000 distinct CDR3 sequences, roughly 13% found once. The sequenced sample consisted of synovial fluid, either unsorted or a sorted T cell fraction (not recorded which). J is TRBJ2-1 and V is TRBV20-1, with 7 bases lining up with TRBD1. The receptor was isolated from a male donor with ankylosing spondylitis. The CDR3 loop is CSAGQVVNYNEQFF. CDR3 DNA sequence: TGCAGTGCTGGACAGGTGGTCAACTACAATGAGCAGTTCTTC.